A selection of T cell receptor beta chains follows, all from one sample in a study of cytomegalovirus exposure and HLA in healthy donors. TCRdb's copy holds only in-frame clones and misses some; the assay was immunoSEQ multiplex PCR. The repertoire consists of 300,000 or so clones, with approximately 91% occurring once and the leading ten covering approximately 0.95%. Sequences were obtained from PBMCs. These TCRs come from a man aged 25-45 years in good health and CMV-seronegative. Both conserved end residues are trimmed from each CDR3. Each record gives: J gene, V gene, CDR3 protein.

TRBJ2-7	TRBV19	ASSFGRTYEQY
TRBJ2-6	TRBV6-5	ASSLGGTSGANVLT
TRBJ2-1	TRBV7-9	ASSTPPDYDGGASNEQF
TRBJ2-3	TRBV4-1	ASSPTGTSGDTQY
TRBJ2-3	TRBV5-1	ASSPGQGSPHTDTQY
TRBJ2-1	TRBV29-1	SGSGGADLSNEQF
TRBJ1-5	TRBV10-3	AIWAGGSNQPQH
TRBJ2-7	TRBV7-2	ASSLYRGYEQY
TRBJ1-5	TRBV18	ASSSQTGNQPQH
TRBJ2-2	TRBV7-8	ASSLAGVTGELF
TRBJ2-7	TRBV30	AWTLTGFPSEQY
TRBJ1-2	TRBV27	ASSLEGEDYT
TRBJ2-2	TRBV5-1	ASSLVGGSNTGELF
TRBJ1-1	TRBV27	ASSATGGTEAF
TRBJ2-5	TRBV30	AWSGVGAEETQY
TRBJ2-2	TRBV4-1	ASSHRQGAGTGELF
TRBJ2-3	TRBV11-2	ASSHNRYTQY
TRBJ2-7	TRBV7-2	ASSTQHPYEQY
TRBJ2-7	TRBV7-2	ASSLAAGESYEQY
TRBJ2-3	TRBV9	ASSVELGGITDTQY
TRBJ2-7	TRBV11-2	ASSKPGQGADEQY
TRBJ2-1	TRBV4-1	ASSQATTGTGNEQF
TRBJ1-6	TRBV2	ASMAGNSPLH
TRBJ2-3	TRBV29-1	SASGGLTDTQY
TRBJ2-7	TRBV15	ATSREFYWPGAAYEQY
TRBJ2-5	TRBV11-2	ASSPQWGTVRETQY
TRBJ2-4	TRBV5-1	ASSLALAGVGAKNIQY
TRBJ1-3	TRBV27	ASSLSTGGGNTIY
TRBJ1-2	TRBV18	ASSPQENNYGYT
TRBJ1-5	TRBV15	ATSPHREIMADNQPQH
TRBJ1-2	TRBV7-9	ASSPGEGWYGYT
TRBJ1-6	TRBV18	ASSPLPRGNSPLH
TRBJ2-3	TRBV27	ASSLEGNTQY
TRBJ1-1	TRBV18	ASSPLQGAVEAF
TRBJ1-1	TRBV30	AWSKLQGTEAF
TRBJ1-1	TRBV27	ASSLALVNTEAF
TRBJ1-4	TRBV2	ASRSWDRASEKLF
TRBJ1-6	TRBV5-5	ASSTAPGQRYSPLH
TRBJ1-4	TRBV19	ASTDRGTGAFSGEKLF
TRBJ1-2	TRBV19	ASSIRGGGYT
TRBJ2-1	TRBV7-2	ASSFGTHYNEQF